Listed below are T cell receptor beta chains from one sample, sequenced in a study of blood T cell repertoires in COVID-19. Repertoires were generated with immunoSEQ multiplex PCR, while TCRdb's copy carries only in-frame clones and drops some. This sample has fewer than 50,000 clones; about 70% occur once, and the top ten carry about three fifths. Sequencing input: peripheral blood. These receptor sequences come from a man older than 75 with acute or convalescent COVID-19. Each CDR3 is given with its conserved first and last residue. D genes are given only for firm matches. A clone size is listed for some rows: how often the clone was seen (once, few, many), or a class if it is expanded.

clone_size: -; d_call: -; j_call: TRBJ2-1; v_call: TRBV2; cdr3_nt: TGTGCCAGCAGTACCTCGTCGTTGGGCCCCAATGAGCAGTTCTTC; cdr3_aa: CASSTSSLGPNEQFF
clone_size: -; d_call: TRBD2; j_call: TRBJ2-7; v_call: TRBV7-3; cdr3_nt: TGTGCCAGCAGCCCTACCCGGTCTAGCGGGGACTCCTACGAGCAGTACTTC; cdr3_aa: CASSPTRSSGDSYEQYF
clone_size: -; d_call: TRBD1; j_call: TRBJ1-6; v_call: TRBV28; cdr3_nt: TGTGCCAGCAGTTTGTGGACAGGGGGCGGTTCACCCCTCCACTTT; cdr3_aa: CASSLWTGGGSPLHF
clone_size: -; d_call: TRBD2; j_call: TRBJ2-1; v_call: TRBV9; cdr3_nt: TGTGCCAGCAGCCCGGGACTAGCGGGTTACAATGAGCAGTTCTTC; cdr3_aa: CASSPGLAGYNEQFF
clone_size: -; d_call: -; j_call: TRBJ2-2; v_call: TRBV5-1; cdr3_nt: TGCGCCAGCAGCTCCGTAGGGGAGGTTACCGGGGAGCTGTTTTTT; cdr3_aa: CASSSVGEVTGELFF
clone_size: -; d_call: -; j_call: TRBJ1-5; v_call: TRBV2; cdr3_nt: TGTGCCAGCAGTGTGGGGGGTACGAGCAATCAGCCCCAGCATTTT; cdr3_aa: CASSVGGTSNQPQHF
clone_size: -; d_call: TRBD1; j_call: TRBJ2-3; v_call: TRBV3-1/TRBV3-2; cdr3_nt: TGTGCCAGCAGCCGATATACAGGGGTCGGAGATACGCAGTATTTT; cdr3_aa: CASSRYTGVGDTQYF
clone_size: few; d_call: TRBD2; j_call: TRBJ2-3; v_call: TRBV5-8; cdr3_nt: TGTGCCAGCAGCTTGAGGACTAGAGGAAATACGCAGTATTTT; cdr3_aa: CASSLRTRGNTQYF
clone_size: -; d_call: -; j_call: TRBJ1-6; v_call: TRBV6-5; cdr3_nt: TGTGCCAGCAGTTACGTGGCAGGAAATTCACCCCTCCACTTT; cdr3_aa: CASSYVAGNSPLHF
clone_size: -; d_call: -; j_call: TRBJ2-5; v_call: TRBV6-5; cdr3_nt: TGTGCCAGCAGCCGGGGACTCCAAGAGACCCAGTACTTC; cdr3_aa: CASSRGLQETQYF
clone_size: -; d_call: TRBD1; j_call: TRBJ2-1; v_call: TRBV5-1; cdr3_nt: TGCGCCAGCAGCCTTTCCGGACAGGGGGCTGTGAATGAGCAGTTCTTC; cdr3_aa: CASSLSGQGAVNEQFF
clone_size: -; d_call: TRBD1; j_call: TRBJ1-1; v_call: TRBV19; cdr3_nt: TGTGCCAGTAACCCCAGGGGGTCGCGCACTGAAGCTTTCTTT; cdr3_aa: CASNPRGSRTEAFF
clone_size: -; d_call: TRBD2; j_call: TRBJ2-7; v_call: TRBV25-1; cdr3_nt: TGTGCCAGCAGGGGGACTAGCGGGAGTTACGAGCAGTACTTC; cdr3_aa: CASRGTSGSYEQYF
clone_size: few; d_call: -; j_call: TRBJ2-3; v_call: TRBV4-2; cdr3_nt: TGTGCCAGCAGCAATAGCGGTCTCGGTACAGATACGCAGTATTTT; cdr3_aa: CASSNSGLGTDTQYF
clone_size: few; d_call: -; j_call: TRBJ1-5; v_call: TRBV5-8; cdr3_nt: TGTGCCAGCAGCCCATACCCTGGGGGGTCCCAGCATTTT; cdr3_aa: CASSPYPGGSQHF
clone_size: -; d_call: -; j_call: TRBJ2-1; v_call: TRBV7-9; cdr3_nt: TGTGCCAGCAGCTCTAAGTCCAGCGGAGTGGGCAATGAGCAGTTCTTC; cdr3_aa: CASSSKSSGVGNEQFF
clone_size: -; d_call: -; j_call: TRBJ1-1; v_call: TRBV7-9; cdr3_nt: TGTGCCAGCAGCGAGGCGGGGATAAACACTGAAGCTTTCTTT; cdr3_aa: CASSEAGINTEAFF
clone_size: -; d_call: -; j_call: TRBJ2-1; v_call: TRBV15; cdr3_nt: TGTGCCACCAGCAAAGAAGGAGCGGTCCGGAGAAATGAGCAGTTCTTC; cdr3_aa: CATSKEGAVRRNEQFF
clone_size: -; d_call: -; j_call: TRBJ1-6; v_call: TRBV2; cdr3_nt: TGTGCCAGCAGTGTAGGGGTATGGTCACCCCTCCACTTT; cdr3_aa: CASSVGVWSPLHF
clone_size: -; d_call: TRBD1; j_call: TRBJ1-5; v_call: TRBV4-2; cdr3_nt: TGTGCCAGCAGCCAAGTCGGGGGACAGGGCAATCAGCCCCAGCATTTT; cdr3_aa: CASSQVGGQGNQPQHF
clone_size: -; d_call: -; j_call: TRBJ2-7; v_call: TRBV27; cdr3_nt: TGTGCCTCCCCGACGGATCAGGGTAATTGGGAGCAGTACTTC; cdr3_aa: CASPTDQGNWEQYF
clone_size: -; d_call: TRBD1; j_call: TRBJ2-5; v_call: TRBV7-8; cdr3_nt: TGTGCCAGCAGCCCGAACAGGGGTAGCAGAGGAGAGACCCAGTACTTC; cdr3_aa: CASSPNRGSRGETQYF
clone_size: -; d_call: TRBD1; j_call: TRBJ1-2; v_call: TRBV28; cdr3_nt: TGTGCCAGCAGCCTCAGGGGGCGGGCTAAAGGCTACACCTTC; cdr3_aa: CASSLRGRAKGYTF
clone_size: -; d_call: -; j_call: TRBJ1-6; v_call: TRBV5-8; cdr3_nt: TGTGCCAGCAGCTTGGAAGGCAGGGTGTCACCCCTCCACTTT; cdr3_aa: CASSLEGRVSPLHF
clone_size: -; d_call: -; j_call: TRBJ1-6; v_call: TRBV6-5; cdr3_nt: TGTGCCAGCAGCCCAACAGGGTATAATTCACCCCTCCACTTT; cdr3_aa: CASSPTGYNSPLHF
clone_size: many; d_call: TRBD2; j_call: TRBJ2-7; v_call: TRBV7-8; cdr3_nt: TGTGCCAGCAGCTCCGGGCGGCTAGCGGGAGCGTACGAGCAGTACTTC; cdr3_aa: CASSSGRLAGAYEQYF
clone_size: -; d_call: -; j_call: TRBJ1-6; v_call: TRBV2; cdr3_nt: TGTGCCAGCAGTGAGCAGGGAAGGAATTCACCCCTCCACTTT; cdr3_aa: CASSEQGRNSPLHF
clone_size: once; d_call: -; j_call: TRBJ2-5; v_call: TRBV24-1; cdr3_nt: TGTGCCACCAGTGAGGAGGGACCCCAGTACTTC; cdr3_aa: CATSEEGPQYF
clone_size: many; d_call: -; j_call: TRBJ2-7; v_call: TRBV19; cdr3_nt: TGTGCCAGTAGGGGAGACGGCGAGCAGTACTTC; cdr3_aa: CASRGDGEQYF
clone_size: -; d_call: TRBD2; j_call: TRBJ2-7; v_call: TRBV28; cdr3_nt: TGTGCCAGCCTAGCGGGAGGGCCTCTTTACGAGCAGTACTTC; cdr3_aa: CASLAGGPLYEQYF
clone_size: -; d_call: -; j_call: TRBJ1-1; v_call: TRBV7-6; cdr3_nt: TGTGCCAGCAGCGCAGGGGCTGGGACCATGAACACTGAAGCTTTCTTT; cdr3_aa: CASSAGAGTMNTEAFF
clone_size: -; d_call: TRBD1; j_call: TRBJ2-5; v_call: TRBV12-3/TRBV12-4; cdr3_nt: TGTGCCAGCAGTAGGGACAGCAAAGGGACCCAGTACTTC; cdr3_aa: CASSRDSKGTQYF
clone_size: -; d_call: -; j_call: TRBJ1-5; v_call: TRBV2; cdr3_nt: TGTGCCAGCAGTGAAGTCACAGGAAATCAGCCCCAGCATTTT; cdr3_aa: CASSEVTGNQPQHF
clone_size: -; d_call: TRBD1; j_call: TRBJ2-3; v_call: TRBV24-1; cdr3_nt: TGTGCCACCAGTGATTCTGGGACAGGAGCTAGCACAGATACGCAGTATTTT; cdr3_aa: CATSDSGTGASTDTQYF
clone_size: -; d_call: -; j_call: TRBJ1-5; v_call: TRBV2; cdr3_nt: TGTGCCAGCAAGGGGGACAACCTCAATCAGCCCCAGCATTTT; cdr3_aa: CASKGDNLNQPQHF
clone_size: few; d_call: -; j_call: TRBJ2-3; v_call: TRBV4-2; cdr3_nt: TGTGCCAGCAGCCAAGACCTGGGAGACGGTTCGCAGTATTTT; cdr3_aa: CASSQDLGDGSQYF
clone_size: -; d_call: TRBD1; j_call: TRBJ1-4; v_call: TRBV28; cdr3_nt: TGTGCCAGCAGATTCGGGGACAGGGGACGGGAAAAACTGTTTTTT; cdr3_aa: CASRFGDRGREKLFF
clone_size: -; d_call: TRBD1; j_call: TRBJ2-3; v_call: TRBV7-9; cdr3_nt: TGTGCCAGCAGCTCTTTCCAGGGGGCGGAGAGCACAGATACGCAGTATTTT; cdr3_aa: CASSSFQGAESTDTQYF
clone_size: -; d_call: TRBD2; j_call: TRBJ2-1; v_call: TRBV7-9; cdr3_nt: TGTGCCAGCAGCTTCCGGGGACTAGAATTGTATGAGCAGTTCTTC; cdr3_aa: CASSFRGLELYEQFF
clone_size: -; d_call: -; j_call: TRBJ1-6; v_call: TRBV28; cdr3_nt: TGTGCCAGCAGCCACGAAGCTAATTCACCCCTCCACTTT; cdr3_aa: CASSHEANSPLHF
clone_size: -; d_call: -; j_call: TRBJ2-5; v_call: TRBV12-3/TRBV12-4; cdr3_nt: TGTGCCAGCAGTCGAGAGGTCGGAGAGACCCAGTACTTC; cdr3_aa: CASSREVGETQYF
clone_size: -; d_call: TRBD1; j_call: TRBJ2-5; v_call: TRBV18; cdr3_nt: TGTGCCAGCTCACGGGGACAGCTTCAAGAGACCCAGTACTTC; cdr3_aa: CASSRGQLQETQYF